This TCR beta chain is drawn from a study of blood T cells in healthy people across ages. Germline V gene sequence: CDR1 MNHNY, CDR2 SVGAGI (reference sequence). The V and J ends lost 5 bases and 8 bases, in that order; junction bases with no gene match: 15. The CDR3 is 16 amino acids. This clonotype was seen only a few times. Its target is not known. Study-level findings and limits: When one million T cells were used, diversity estimates were thought to be underestimates.

Using a J-beta primer mix together with a sample-barcoded 5' primer, a second PCR was run for about 6 to 11 cycles. A single record per CDR3 protein comes from TCRdb applying MiXCR to the 5' RACE reads. The sample shows hundreds of thousands of distinct CDR3 sequences, 35% to 50% of them seen only once. This chain links TRBV6-6 with TRBJ1-2; the match to TRBD1 covers 9 bases. Sequencing was carried out using blood. This clonotype originated in a man older than 75 in good health. The CDR3 is CASSPGGQGSAIGYTF. The DNA of the CDR3 is TGTGCCAGCAGTCCCGGGGGACAGGGATCTGCGATCGGCTACACCTTC.